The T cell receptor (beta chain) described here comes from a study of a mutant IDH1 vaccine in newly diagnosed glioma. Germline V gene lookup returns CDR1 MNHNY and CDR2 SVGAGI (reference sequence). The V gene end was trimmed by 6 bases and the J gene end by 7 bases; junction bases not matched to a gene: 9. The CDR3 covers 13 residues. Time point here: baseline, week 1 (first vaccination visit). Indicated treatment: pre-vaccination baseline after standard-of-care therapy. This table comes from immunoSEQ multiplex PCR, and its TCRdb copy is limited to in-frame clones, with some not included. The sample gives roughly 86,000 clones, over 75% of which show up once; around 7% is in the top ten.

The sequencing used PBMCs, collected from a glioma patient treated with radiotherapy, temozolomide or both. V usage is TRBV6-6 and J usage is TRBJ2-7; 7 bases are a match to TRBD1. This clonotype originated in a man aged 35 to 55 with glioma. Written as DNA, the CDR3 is TGTGCCAGCAGAAGGGACAGTTCAGAGGAGCAGTACTTC. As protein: CASRRDSSEEQYF.